This entry lists 29 T cell receptor beta chains sequenced from one sample in a study of shared clonotypes between healthy human individuals. Naive CD8 cells lacked CD45RO, underwent positive selection for CCR7 and left out terminally differentiated effector memory CD45RA+ cells. Sequenced by immunoSEQ multiplex PCR; TCRdb stores in-frame clones only, minus some. The table lists about 2.1 million clones, approximately 92% of them singletons, with approximately 1.7% in the top ten. What was sequenced was naive CD8+ T cells from PBMCs. These receptors all come from a man in his late teens or twenties in good health. Some clones in this sample may be carry-over from other donors' samples.

This clone showed up just once. The gene calls are TRBV7-3 and TRBJ2-7; D unresolved. The CDR3 has 15 residues. Germline lookup yields CDR1 SGHTA and CDR2 FQGTGA. The V end was cut by 0 bases, the J end by 4 bases, with 13 bases between. CDR3 residues: CASSLTAGPNYEQYF. The CDR3 nucleotides read TGTGCCAGCAGCTTAACGGCCGGGCCCAATTACGAGCAGTACTTC.

This clone showed up just once. The chain has TRBV11-2 and TRBJ2-3, with a possible D match to TRBD1 (6 bases). CDR3 size: 16 residues. From germline, CDR1 is SGHAT and CDR2 FQNNGV. Trimming shortened V by 5 bases and J by 0 bases, and 15 bases separated the two germline ends. CDR3 loop: CASSPRIRGSTDTQYF. The DNA for the CDR3 is TGTGCCAGCAGCCCTAGGATCAGGGGTAGCACAGATACGCAGTATTTT.

With regard to this clone: This sample also contains other DNA sequences that code for the same CDR3. The chain has TRBV5-6 and TRBJ1-3, with D uncertain. V lost 0 bases and J 1 base, leaving 5 bases between the germline ends. Looked up from germline, CDR1 is SGHDT and CDR2 is YYEEEE. CDR3 size: 14 residues. CDR3 loop: CASSLAGSGNTIYF. Here the CDR3 DNA reads TGTGCCAGCAGCTTGGCGGGGTCTGGAAACACCATATATTTT.

The rearrangement uses TRBV28 and TRBJ2-1; D gene uncertain. This CDR3 spans 13 amino acids. Deletions cut 3 bases from V and 10 bases from J, with 13 bases between. Per the germline V gene, CDR1 is MDHEN and CDR2 is SYDVKM. The CDR3, as DNA: TGTGCCAGCAGTTTCAGTTTGCCCCCGGAGCAGTTCTTC. It translates to CASSFSLPPEQFF.

The J gene is TRBJ2-5, the V gene TRBV14, with D possibly being TRBD1 or TRBD2 (5 bases each). The germline V gene has CDR1 SGHDN and CDR2 FVKESK. The germline V and J ends were trimmed by 6 bases and 8 bases, with 16 bases remaining between them. This CDR3 comprises 13 residues. The CDR3 DNA follows: TGTGCCAGCAGGCTCCGGGACGACCTTACCCAGTACTTC. Protein sequence: CASRLRDDLTQYF.

The rearrangement joins TRBV27 to TRBJ2-1; D might be TRBD2 (6 bases). Trimming removed 3 bases from V and 4 bases from J, with 10 bases in between. The length of the CDR3 is 14 residues. Per the germline V gene, CDR1 is MNHEY and CDR2 is SMNVEV (reference sequence). CDR3 sequence reads: CASSFIAAYNEQFF. CDR3 in DNA: TGTGCCAGCAGTTTCATAGCGGCTTACAATGAGCAGTTCTTC.

This clone was picked up a small number of times. The chain has TRBV6-5 and TRBJ1-3; D is undetermined. The CDR3 runs to 13 residues. Germline V gene sequence: CDR1 MNHEY, CDR2 SVGAGI. V was trimmed by 5 bases and J by 2 bases, leaving 7 bases between them. CDR3 in amino acids: CASSLRTGNTIYF. In DNA form, the CDR3 reads TGTGCCAGCAGTCTTCGGACTGGAAACACCATATATTTT.

V is TRBV15 and J is TRBJ2-7; no reliable D call. The germline V gene has CDR1 LNHNV and CDR2 YYDKDF (reference sequence). V was cut by 5 bases and J by 3 bases, with 20 bases left in between. The CDR3 spans 16 residues. DNA of the CDR3: TGTGCCACCAGCCAATCGAGGCCCACTCCATTCTACGAGCAGTACTTC. Translation: CATSQSRPTPFYEQYF.

The V and J genes are TRBV2 and TRBJ2-2; D possibly corresponds to TRBD1 (8 bases). Germline CDR1 SNHLY, CDR2 FYNNEI. Trimming took 7 bases from V and 6 from J, leaving 18 bases between them. The CDR3 is 15 residues long. The CDR3 bases are TGTGCCAGCACGCGGGGGAGGGGACAGGCCGGGGAGCTGTTTTTT. Its translation: CASTRGRGQAGELFF.

The chain recombines TRBV19 with TRBJ1-1; perhaps TRBD1 as D (6 bases). The CDR3 is made up of 15 amino acids. Trimming shortened V by 2 bases and J by 5 bases, and 15 bases separated the two germline ends. CDR1 is LNHDA, CDR2 SQIVND, per germline (reference sequence). As DNA, the CDR3 is TGTGCCAGTAGTATATCTACGGGGGGCTTTACTGAAGCTTTCTTT. Protein sequence: CASSISTGGFTEAFF.

The chain has TRBV13 and TRBJ2-7; possibly TRBD2 for D (6 bases). V lost 6 bases and J 3 bases, leaving 12 bases between the germline ends. CDR3 length: 13 amino acids. Germline V gene data show CDR1 as PRHDT and CDR2 as FYEKMQ (reference sequence). The CDR3 spells CASRTGEGYEQYF. CDR3 bases: TGTGCCAGCAGGACGGGAGAGGGCTACGAGCAGTACTTC.

V usage is TRBV11-2 and J usage is TRBJ2-2; D possibly corresponds to TRBD1 (6 bases). The CDR3 contains 17 residues. Germline loops: CDR1 SGHAT, CDR2 FQNNGV. The V and J ends lost 6 bases and 0 bases respectively, with 17 bases between them. CDR3 bases: TGTGCCAGCAGTTTATTTACAGGGATCCCGAACACCGGGGAGCTGTTTTTT. This sequence encodes CASSLFTGIPNTGELFF.

The rearrangement uses TRBV11-2 and TRBJ2-1; D uncertain. The germline V and J ends were trimmed by 5 bases and 1 base, with 6 bases remaining between them. Germline CDR1 is SGHAT and CDR2 is FQNNGV. The CDR3 loop spans 13 amino acids. This CDR3 is CASSPHSYNEQFF. In DNA form, the CDR3 reads TGTGCCAGCAGCCCCCATTCCTACAATGAGCAGTTCTTC.

On this clone itself: The same CDR3 is also encoded by other DNA sequences in this sample. The rearrangement joins TRBV11-2 to TRBJ2-7; TRBD2 aligns across 9 bases. The V and J ends lost 3 bases and 4 bases, in that order; junction bases with no gene match: 4. This CDR3 spans 14 amino acids. Per the germline V gene, CDR1 is SGHAT and CDR2 is FQNNGV. In nucleotides, the CDR3 is TGTGCCAGCAGCTTTAGCGGGAGTTCATACGAGCAGTACTTC. It translates to CASSFSGSSYEQYF.

The chain has TRBV27 and TRBJ1-2, with D possibly TRBD1 on 6 matching bases. CDR1 is MNHEY, CDR2 SMNVEV, per germline (reference sequence). V was pared by 6 bases and J by 4 bases, with 18 bases between. The CDR3 consists of 15 residues. Here the CDR3 reads CASSQQGSALYGYTF. The CDR3 DNA is TGTGCCAGCAGCCAACAGGGCTCCGCGCTCTATGGCTACACCTTC.

This chain joins TRBV7-9 and TRBJ2-2; D possibly corresponds to TRBD1 (5 bases). The CDR3 totals 16 residues. V was pared by 4 bases and J by 4 bases, with 16 bases between. Germline V gene data show CDR1 as SEHNR and CDR2 as FQNEAQ (reference sequence). The CDR3 sequence: CASSSTKGLGTGELFF. CDR3 DNA: TGTGCCAGCAGCTCAACCAAGGGGCTAGGCACCGGGGAGCTGTTTTTT.

V and J are TRBV7-9 and TRBJ2-5; D is unresolved. This CDR3 contains 14 residues. Between the trimmed V and J ends, which lost 2 bases and 1 base, there was a span of 8 bases. The V gene's germline CDR1 is SEHNR and CDR2 FQNEAQ (reference sequence). CDR3 in DNA: TGTGCCAGCAGCTTATCAGTCCTCCAAGAGACCCAGTACTTC. As protein: CASSLSVLQETQYF.

This chain joins TRBV5-6 and TRBJ2-7; D uncertain. V was cut by 3 bases and J by 7 bases, with 11 bases left in between. The CDR3 consists of 12 residues. Germline assignment: CDR1 SGHDT and CDR2 YYEEEE. The CDR3 spells CASSSGAREQYF. DNA for the CDR3: TGTGCCAGCAGCTCGGGCGCAAGGGAGCAGTACTTC.

The chain employs TRBV4-2 and TRBJ1-4, with unresolved D. The V end lost 4 bases, the J end lost 3 bases, and 15 bases lay between the germline ends. The CDR3 has 16 amino acids. Germline V gene sequence: CDR1 LGHNA, CDR2 YNFKEQ. The CDR3 DNA reads TGTGCCAGCAGCCTTCATCCCTTCCAATCTAATGAAAAACTGTTTTTT. This gives the protein CASSLHPFQSNEKLFF.

This chain links TRBV2 with TRBJ1-1, with no clear D. Trimming took 1 base from V and 1 from J, leaving 10 bases between them. Looked up from germline, CDR1 is SNHLY and CDR2 is FYNNEI. The CDR3 runs 15 residues. The CDR3 loop reads CASSEGPLPNTEAFF. The DNA for the CDR3 is TGTGCCAGCAGTGAAGGCCCCTTGCCGAACACTGAAGCTTTCTTT.

The rearrangement uses TRBV10-3 and TRBJ2-5; D gene ambiguous. The CDR3 loop spans 14 amino acids. Germline V gene sequence: CDR1 ENHRY, CDR2 SYGVKD. V dropped 6 bases and J dropped 2 bases, with 13 bases sitting between them. The DNA for the CDR3 is TGTGCCATCAGAAGTGGTTACGCTCAAGAGACCCAGTACTTC. Protein product: CAIRSGYAQETQYF.

This chain uses TRBV19 with TRBJ2-1, with 8 positions matching TRBD1. J lost 5 bases, V lost 3 bases, and 6 bases had no gene match. The V gene's germline CDR1 is LNHDA and CDR2 SQIVND (reference sequence). The CDR3 is 15 residues long. The CDR3, as DNA: TGTGCCAGTAGTATTGGCAGGGGGCTGGACAATGAGCAGTTCTTC. The encoded protein is CASSIGRGLDNEQFF.

The gene calls are TRBV11-1 and TRBJ2-5; weak D call: TRBD1 (5 bases). Matching the DNA end better, TRBJ2-7 makes the J call doubtful. This CDR3 region has 15 residues. Germline CDR1 SGHAT, CDR2 FQDESV (reference sequence). CDR3 DNA sequence: TGTGCCAGCAGCTTAAGTAGAGACAGCTCCTACGAGCAGTACTTC. This codes for CASSLSRDSSYEQYF.

The V call is TRBV2, the J call TRBJ2-3; D call uncertain. The CDR3 sequence is 14 residues long. The germline V gene encodes CDR1 SNHLY and CDR2 FYNNEI. The ends were cut back, 2 bases at V and 6 bases at J, with 12 bases in the middle. The CDR3 sequence is CASSERFAMDTQYF. The CDR3 nucleotides read TGTGCCAGCAGTGAACGCTTCGCCATGGATACGCAGTATTTT.

Comment on this clone: This specimen includes other DNA sequences encoding the same CDR3. This sequence joins TRBV2 and TRBJ2-7, with unresolved D. The V gene's germline CDR1 is SNHLY and CDR2 FYNNEI. CDR3 length equals 10 residues. V lost 7 bases and J 3 bases, leaving 4 bases between the germline ends. This chain's CDR3 is CASTLYEQYF. The CDR3 DNA follows: TGTGCCAGCACCCTCTACGAGCAGTACTTC.

V and J are TRBV19 and TRBJ1-1; tentative D call: TRBD1 (6 bases). The germline V and J ends were trimmed by 5 bases and 1 base, with 11 bases remaining between them. The CDR3 has 14 residues. Per the germline V gene, CDR1 is LNHDA and CDR2 is SQIVND (reference sequence). The CDR3 reads CASSPQGTNTEAFF. CDR3 sequence (DNA): TGTGCCAGTAGTCCCCAGGGGACGAACACTGAAGCTTTCTTT.

The CDR3 DNA reads TGTGCCATCAGTTTGGACAGTTTATACGAGCAGTACTTC. This gives the protein CAISLDSLYEQYF. The J gene is TRBJ2-7, the V gene TRBV10-3, with D possibly being TRBD1 (6 bases). Germline CDR1 and CDR2: ENHRY and SYGVKD. This CDR3 region has 13 residues. The V and J ends lost 5 bases and 4 bases respectively, with 12 bases between them.

The genes are TRBV19 and TRBJ2-3, with a possible D match to TRBD2 (6 bases). The germline V and J ends were trimmed by 3 bases and 2 bases, with 18 bases remaining between them. The CDR3 has 17 amino acids. Germline CDR1 reads LNHDA; CDR2 reads SQIVND (reference sequence). The CDR3 loop is CASSIEFVGGTTDTQYF. CDR3 nucleotides: TGTGCCAGTAGTATTGAGTTTGTAGGCGGGACCACAGATACGCAGTATTTT.

The gene calls are TRBV9 and TRBJ2-2; possibly TRBD2 for D (8 bases). In germline, CDR1 is SGDLS, CDR2 YYNGEE. The CDR3 has 16 residues. V lost 0 bases, J lost 6 bases, and 15 bases lay in between. CDR3 sequence (DNA): TGTGCCAGCAGCGTAGGCGGGAGGACAGGATCCGGGGAGCTGTTTTTT. Its translation: CASSVGGRTGSGELFF.